This T cell receptor beta chain was sequenced during a study of graft-versus-host responses after intestinal transplantation. Method: immunoSEQ multiplex PCR; TCRdb's copy keeps in-frame clones and lacks some. The table lists fewer than 130,000 clones, roughly 93% of them singletons. The CDR3 has 13 residues. V was pared by 6 bases and J by 1 base, with 9 bases between. CDR1 and CDR2 from the germline V gene are SEHNR and FQNEAQ (reference sequence). This clone was seen just once. The antigen is not known. The clonotype originates from a human donor who received an intestinal transplant. The sample here was unstimulated CD8+ T cells sorted from spleen or lymph node cells, taken before intestinal transplant. V is TRBV7-9 and J is TRBJ1-1, with D possibly being TRBD1 (5 bases). CDR3 loop: CASRPTGNTEAFF. The CDR3 bases are TGTGCCAGCAGACCAACAGGGAACACTGAAGCTTTCTTT.